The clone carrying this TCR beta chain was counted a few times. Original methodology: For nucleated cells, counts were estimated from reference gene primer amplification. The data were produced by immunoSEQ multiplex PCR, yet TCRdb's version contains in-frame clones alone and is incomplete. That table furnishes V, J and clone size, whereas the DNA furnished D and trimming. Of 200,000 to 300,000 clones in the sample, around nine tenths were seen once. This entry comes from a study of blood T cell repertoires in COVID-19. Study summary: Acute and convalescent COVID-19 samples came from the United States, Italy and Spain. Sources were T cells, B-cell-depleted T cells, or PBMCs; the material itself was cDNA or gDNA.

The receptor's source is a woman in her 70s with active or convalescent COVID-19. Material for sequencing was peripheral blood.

Here the CDR3 reads CASSLQGTGSGYTF. The CDR3 DNA reads TGTGCCAGCAGCTTACAGGGGACGGGAAGTGGCTACACCTTC. The rearrangement uses TRBV7-9 and TRBJ1-2, with a possible D match to TRBD1 (6 bases). CDR1 and CDR2 (germline): SEHNR, FQNEAQ (reference sequence). V lost 2 bases and J 7 bases, leaving 14 bases between the germline ends. The CDR3 runs to 14 residues.